This TCR beta chain was observed in a study of Graves' ophthalmopathy and Graves' hyperthyroidism. Amplification targeted the TCR beta CDR3 regions, with RNA transcripts as the source material. The workflow started with a first-round RT-PCR run with HTBI primers and then moved on to a second-round multiplex PCR. In TCRdb, the multiplex PCR reads were re-called with MiXCR into one record per CDR3 protein. In the table there are approximately 1.2 million distinct CDR3 sequences, about two fifths of which are singletons. This CDR3 region has 16 residues. The V gene's germline CDR1 is SGHRS and CDR2 YFSETQ. V lost 1 base, J lost 5 bases, and 8 bases stayed unmatched.

This clonotype originated in an adult man with Graves' hyperthyroidism. The chain is built from TRBV5-1 and TRBJ1-2; TRBD1 agrees at 10 bases. What was sequenced was peripheral blood or thyroid tissue (not recorded which). The CDR3 DNA reads as TGCGCCAGCAGCTTGATGACAGGGGGCAAGGGGTATGGCTACACCTTC. It codes for CASSLMTGGKGYGYTF.